This entry concerns a single T cell receptor (beta chain). Its target is not known. The data stem from a study of cytotoxic CD8 clonotypes in ibrutinib-treated CLL. Target depth was 1 in 200,000 to 1 in 1 million T cells, about 10x per clonotype. Measured with immunoSEQ multiplex PCR; TCRdb has only the in-frame clones, and not every one. The sample lists about 130,000 clones; around 80% were seen once. V shed 3 bases and J 1 base; nucleotides not matched to a gene: 6. The CDR3 sequence is 16 residues long. Germline values: CDR1 MGHDK, CDR2 SYGVNS. Study results and caveats: Baseline levels were approached again at progression, after clonality had risen at ibrutinib response. In sustained-remission versus progressing patients, sampling times differed. Few clonotypes were public, and these shrank or held steady under treatment.

The chain uses TRBV25-1 and TRBJ2-1; TRBD2 matches at 7 bases. Sequenced material: PBMCs, taken after 12 months of ibrutinib treatment. The TCR sequence derives from a human donor with chronic lymphocytic leukemia. CDR3 residues: CASSDLRSGSYNEQFF. Here the CDR3 DNA reads TGTGCCAGCAGTGATCTCCGTAGCGGGTCCTACAATGAGCAGTTCTTC.